This TCR beta chain comes out of a study of blood T cell repertoires in COVID-19. Germline V lookup: CDR1 SQVTM, CDR2 ANQGSEA. Trimming at V came to 7 bases and at J to 3 bases, leaving 5 bases not matched to a gene. The CDR3 is 13 residues long. Assay used: immunoSEQ multiplex PCR; TCRdb lists only in-frame clones, some missing. The table shows approximately 300,000 clones, with 70% to 90% occurring only once. The sequence was obtained from a man aged 18 to 29 who had recovered from COVID-19. The chain carries TRBV29-1 and TRBJ2-1, with TRBD1 identical over 8 bases. The sample consisted of peripheral blood. CDR3 amino acids: CSAQGGDYNEQFF. CDR3 in DNA: TGCAGCGCACAGGGGGGCGACTACAATGAGCAGTTCTTC.